This TCR beta chain came from a study of blood T cell repertoires in COVID-19. At the level of the study: Both acute and convalescent COVID-19 samples were obtained from the United States, Italy and Spain. Nucleic acid was either cDNA or gDNA, and it came from T cells, B-cell-depleted T cells, or PBMCs.

The trim removed 7 bases at V and 3 bases at J, leaving 3 bases unmatched. Germline lookup yields CDR1 WSHSY and CDR2 SAAADI. The CDR3 runs to 12 residues. This clone has a handful of counts. Seattle participants joined during active infection and were tracked over time. Original processing methods: Nucleated cell counts were estimated from reference gene primer amplification. The protocol was immunoSEQ multiplex PCR, while the TCRdb copy is restricted to in-frame clones and leaves out a portion. The DNA was the basis for D and trimming; V, J and clone size are from that table. Here the sample spans around 50,000 clones, about 85% being singletons.

The clonotype originates from a woman of 80 years or more with COVID-19, enrolled during active disease. The chain carries TRBV10-2 and TRBJ2-7; 7 bases line up with TRBD1. Sequenced: peripheral blood. DNA for the CDR3: TGCGCCAGCAAGGGACAGAACTACGAGCAGTACTTC. The encoded protein is CASKGQNYEQYF.